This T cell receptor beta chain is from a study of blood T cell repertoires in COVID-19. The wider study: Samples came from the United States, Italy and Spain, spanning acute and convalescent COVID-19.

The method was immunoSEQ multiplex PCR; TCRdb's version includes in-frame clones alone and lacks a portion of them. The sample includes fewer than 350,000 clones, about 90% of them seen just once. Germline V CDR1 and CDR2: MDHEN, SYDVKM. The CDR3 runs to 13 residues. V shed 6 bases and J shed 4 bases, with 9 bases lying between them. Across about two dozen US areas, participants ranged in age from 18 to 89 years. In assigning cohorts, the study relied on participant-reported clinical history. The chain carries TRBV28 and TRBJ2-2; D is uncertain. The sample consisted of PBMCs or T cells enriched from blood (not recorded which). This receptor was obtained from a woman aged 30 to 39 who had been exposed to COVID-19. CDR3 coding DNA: TGTGCCAGCAGGGGCATAGGCACCGGGGAGCTGTTTTTT. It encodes CASRGIGTGELFF.